This T cell receptor (beta chain) was recovered during a study of blood T cells in healthy people across ages. PCR was performed a second time for about 7 to 11 cycles using a sample-barcoded 5' primer and a J-beta primer mix. TCRdb ran MiXCR on the 5' RACE reads and lists one entry per CDR3 protein. This sample has some 320,000 distinct CDR3 sequences, with about 25% found just once. The CDR3 consists of 15 residues. With 5 bases clipped from V and 2 bases from J, the junction kept 9 bases outside the gene matches. Germline V gene data show CDR1 as MDHEN and CDR2 as SYDVKM. This receptor was taken from a woman aged 70-85 years in good health. The material sequenced was blood. The chain couples TRBV28 to TRBJ2-7; 7 positions match TRBD2. The CDR3 nucleotides read TGTGCCAGCAGTGAATCCCTAGCGGAACCCTACGAGCAGTACTTC. Residues: CASSESLAEPYEQYF.